This T cell receptor (beta chain) was identified in a study of blood T cell repertoires in COVID-19. Looking at the study overall: Samples taken during acute and convalescent COVID-19 were collected in the United States, Italy and Spain. T cells, B-cell-depleted T cells, or PBMCs supplied cDNA or gDNA.

Under the authors' procedure: How many nucleated cells were present was estimated from reference gene primer amplification. Libraries were prepared by immunoSEQ multiplex PCR; TCRdb keeps only in-frame clonotypes and omits some of them. The V and J calls and clone size are taken from that table; D and trimming were inferred from the DNA. Of 250,000 to 300,000 clones in the sample, approximately 85% were seen once. Trimming took off 0 bases at V and 4 bases at J, with 15 bases between the two ends. In germline, CDR1 is LNHNV, CDR2 YYDKDF (reference sequence). The CDR3 has 16 amino acids. This chain connects TRBV15 to TRBJ1-2, with a possible D match to TRBD1 (5 bases). The material sequenced was peripheral blood. This clonotype originated in a woman aged 70-85 years with acute or convalescent COVID-19. CDR3 in amino acids: CATSRDRQGRSYGYTF. CDR3 bases: TGTGCCACCAGCAGAGATAGGCAGGGCCGGAGCTATGGCTACACCTTC. Full variable domain (outside the CDR3, taken from reference TRBV15 and TRBJ1-2): DAMVIQNPRYQVTQFGKPVTLSCSQTLNHNVMYWYQQKSSQAPKLLFHYYDKDFNNEADTPDNFQSRRPNTSFCFLDIRSPGLGDTAMYLCATSRDRQGRSYGYTFGSGTRLTVV.